The 25 T cell receptor beta chains below all came from one sample that was sequenced in a study of graft-versus-host responses after intestinal transplantation. Generated by immunoSEQ multiplex PCR, the TCRdb table keeps only in-frame clones and is missing some. Here the sample spans approximately 92,000 clones, 75% to 95% being singletons. For these TCRs, the target antigens are not known. The material sequenced was unstimulated CD8+ T cells sorted from spleen or lymph node cells, taken before intestinal transplant. These receptors all come from a human donor who received an intestinal transplant.

V usage is TRBV7-9 and J usage is TRBJ1-1; 8 positions match TRBD1. The V and J ends lost 5 bases and 4 bases, in that order; junction bases with no gene match: 12. The germline gives CDR1 SEHNR, CDR2 FQNEAQ (reference sequence). The CDR3 runs to 16 residues. CDR3 in DNA: TGTGCCAGCAGCCCGGAGGACAGGGAGGAGGGCACTGAAGCTTTCTTT. This codes for CASSPEDREEGTEAFF.

The chain carries TRBV7-3 and TRBJ1-1; D gene ambiguous. The CDR3 extends over 13 amino acids. Germline V gives CDR1 SGHTA, CDR2 FQGTGA. V was cut by 0 bases and J by 8 bases, with 10 bases left in between. This chain's CDR3 is CASSLTGNMEAFF. CDR3 coding DNA: TGTGCCAGCAGCTTAACAGGGAATATGGAAGCTTTCTTT.

The V gene is TRBV27, the J gene TRBJ1-1; tentative D call: TRBD1 (6 bases). The CDR3 is 14 residues long. V shed 6 bases and J shed 5 bases, with 16 bases lying between them. Germline V gene sequence: CDR1 MNHEY, CDR2 SMNVEV (reference sequence). CDR3 loop: CASRGGAGDTEAFF. CDR3 sequence (DNA): TGTGCCAGCAGAGGTGGGGCAGGGGATACTGAAGCTTTCTTT.

The CDR3 protein is CASSWQGAGYEQFF. CDR3 DNA: TGCGCCAGCAGTTGGCAGGGGGCCGGCTATGAGCAGTTCTTC. The chain recombines TRBV4-1 with TRBJ2-1, with 8 bases lining up with TRBD1. This CDR3 has 14 residues. Germline V gives CDR1 MGHRA, CDR2 YSYEKL. The V gene end was trimmed by 6 bases and the J gene end by 8 bases; junction bases not matched to a gene: 9.

This sequence joins TRBV6-5 and TRBJ2-7, with D possibly TRBD2 on 5 matching bases. This CDR3 is 16 amino acids long. The V end lost 2 bases, the J end lost 1 base, and 15 bases lay between the germline ends. CDR1 MNHEY and CDR2 SVGAGI come from the germline V gene. CDR3 region: CASSYRVGAGSYEQYF. Written as DNA, the CDR3 is TGTGCCAGCAGTTACCGTGTGGGAGCAGGATCCTACGAGCAGTACTTC.

The sample holds one count of this clone. The identical CDR3 is also encoded by other nucleotide sequences in the sample. The chain couples TRBV5-6 to TRBJ2-7; D ambiguous. Germline CDR1 SGHDT, CDR2 YYEEEE. V was trimmed by 2 bases and J by 0 bases, leaving 6 bases between them. This CDR3 spans 13 amino acids. CDR3 bases: TGTGCCAGCAGCTTTGGCAGCTCCTACGAGCAGTACTTC. Protein sequence: CASSFGSSYEQYF.

This clone was seen a handful of times. The chain uses TRBV14 and TRBJ1-3; D remains ambiguous. This CDR3 spans 14 amino acids. CDR1 and CDR2 (germline): SGHDN, FVKESK. V lost 1 base to trimming and J lost 2 bases, with 6 bases between them. CDR3 DNA: TGTGCCAGCAGCCAAGTGGGTACTGGAAACACCATATATTTT. It encodes CASSQVGTGNTIYF.

The chain couples TRBV18 to TRBJ1-6, with D tentatively TRBD1 (6 bases). The CDR3 extends over 16 amino acids. The germline V and J ends were trimmed by 2 bases and 7 bases, with 15 bases remaining between them. Germline V CDR1 and CDR2: KGHSH, LQKENI. This chain's CDR3 is CASSPRGRITNSPLHF. The CDR3 DNA is TGTGCCAGCTCACCAAGGGGGAGAATCACCAATTCACCCCTCCACTTT.

The chain carries TRBV5-5 and TRBJ2-1; D unclear. Germline values: CDR1 SGHKS, CDR2 YYEKEE (reference sequence). Trimming removed 2 bases at V and 7 bases at J, with 4 bases between. The CDR3 length is 11 residues. The CDR3 loop reads CASSLHNEQFF. The CDR3 nucleotides read TGTGCCAGCAGCTTACATAATGAGCAGTTCTTC.

Here the CDR3 DNA reads TGTGCCAGCAGCTTGATGCGGAATGAGCAGTTCTTC. Translating gives CASSLMRNEQFF. The chain carries TRBV5-6 and TRBJ2-1; D remains unclear. This CDR3 region has 12 residues. Germline V gene data show CDR1 as SGHDT and CDR2 as YYEEEE. Trimming took off 1 base at V and 7 bases at J, with 6 bases between the two ends.

The gene calls are TRBV10-1 and TRBJ2-2, with D tentatively TRBD1 or TRBD2 (5 bases each). The CDR3 runs 16 residues. The V and J ends lost 5 bases and 1 base respectively, with 14 bases between them. CDR1 is WNHNN, CDR2 SYGVQD, per germline (reference sequence). CDR3 region: CASSSSRGLNTGELFF. In DNA form, the CDR3 reads TGCGCCAGCAGTTCTTCCCGGGGCCTGAACACCGGGGAGCTGTTTTTT.

The V call is TRBV19, the J call TRBJ2-5; D is undetermined. Germline V lookup: CDR1 LNHDA, CDR2 SQIVND (reference sequence). There are 11 residues in the CDR3. V gave up 7 bases and J gave up 8 bases, with 11 bases separating them. The CDR3 coding sequence is TGTGCCAGTACACTGGTTGGAACCCAGTACTTC. It specifies CASTLVGTQYF.

This sequence joins TRBV11-2 and TRBJ2-5; 8 positions agree with TRBD2. The CDR3 is 13 amino acids. The V and J ends lost 10 bases and 1 base, in that order; junction bases with no gene match: 5. Germline assignment: CDR1 SGHAT and CDR2 FQNNGV. The CDR3 loop reads CATRTSGQETQYF. In DNA form, the CDR3 reads TGTGCCACCCGCACTAGCGGCCAAGAGACCCAGTACTTC.

This rearrangement joins TRBV19 to TRBJ1-6; TRBD1 might be the D (6 bases). Germline loops: CDR1 LNHDA, CDR2 SQIVND (reference sequence). V was clipped by 3 bases and J by 7 bases, with 16 bases between them. The CDR3 covers 16 residues. As DNA, the CDR3 is TGTGCCAGTAGTATCGAAGAACAGGGATGGAATTCACCCCTCCACTTT. Translation gives CASSIEEQGWNSPLHF.

The rearrangement joins TRBV7-9 to TRBJ1-4, with 8 bases matching TRBD1. V dropped 7 bases and J dropped 6; count of bases not matched to a gene: 7. The CDR3 length is 14 residues. The germline V gene has CDR1 SEHNR and CDR2 FQNEAQ (reference sequence). CDR3 residues: CASTGQGRDEKLFF. CDR3 in DNA: TGTGCCAGCACAGGACAGGGTCGGGATGAAAAACTGTTTTTT.

The V gene is TRBV7-9, the J gene TRBJ1-2; a possible D gene is TRBD1 (5 bases). CDR1 is SEHNR, CDR2 FQNEAQ, per germline (reference sequence). The CDR3 spans 14 residues. V was cut by 4 bases and J by 1 base, with 10 bases left in between. The CDR3 region is CASSSQEINYGYTF. CDR3 in DNA: TGTGCCAGCAGCTCACAGGAAATTAACTATGGCTACACCTTC. The full variable domain, its missing parts supplied by reference TRBV7-9 and TRBJ1-2, is DTGVSQNPRHKITKRGQNVTFRCDPISEHNRLYWYRQTLGQGPEFLTYFQNEAQLEKSRLLSDRFSAERPKGSFSTLEIQRTEQGDSAMYLCASSSQEINYGYTFGSGTRLTVV.

This clone occurred many times. The chain carries TRBV11-2 and TRBJ2-7; D call uncertain. CDR3 size: 12 residues. Trimming took off 6 bases at V and 3 bases at J, with 9 bases between the two ends. The germline CDR1 and CDR2 sequences are SGHAT and FQNNGV. This CDR3 is CASRGTYYEQYF. CDR3 coding DNA: TGTGCCAGCAGAGGTACCTACTACGAGCAGTACTTC.

This rearrangement joins TRBV7-9 to TRBJ1-1; a weak D match, TRBD1 (6 bases). This CDR3 contains 14 residues. The germline V gene encodes CDR1 SEHNR and CDR2 FQNEAQ (reference sequence). V was pared by 5 bases and J by 5 bases, with 15 bases between. Here the CDR3 reads CASSPQDSWTEAFF. CDR3 in DNA: TGTGCCAGCAGCCCCCAGGACAGTTGGACTGAAGCTTTCTTT.

The chain recombines TRBV9 with TRBJ2-3; D unresolved. CDR1 is SGDLS, CDR2 YYNGEE, per germline. Trimming cost V 1 base and J 4 bases, with 13 bases left between them. This CDR3 region has 15 residues. The CDR3 DNA reads as TGTGCCAGCAGCGTATTTTCTGAAGGCGCAGATACGCAGTATTTT. It yields the protein CASSVFSEGADTQYF.

This rearrangement joins TRBV15 to TRBJ1-2; D is undetermined. This CDR3 has 16 amino acids. The V gene lost 0 bases and the J gene lost 6 bases, with 17 bases spanning the gap. Germline assignment: CDR1 LNHNV and CDR2 YYDKDF (reference sequence). CDR3 sequence reads: CATSRDHHGRPNGYTF. CDR3 sequence (DNA): TGTGCCACCAGCAGAGATCATCATGGGCGACCGAATGGCTACACCTTC.

The chain joins TRBV5-6 to TRBJ1-6; no clear D. This CDR3 comprises 13 residues. Germline V gene data show CDR1 as SGHDT and CDR2 as YYEEEE. V was trimmed by 0 bases and J by 11 bases, leaving 9 bases between them. The CDR3 loop is CASSLGTSPPLHF. In nucleotides, the CDR3 is TGTGCCAGCAGCTTGGGGACCTCCCCACCCCTCCACTTT. Filled out from reference TRBV5-6 and TRBJ1-6, the complete variable domain reads DAGVTQSPTHLIKTRGQQVTLRCSPKSGHDTVSWYQQALGQGPQFIFQYYEEEERQRGNFPDRFSGHQFPNYSSELNVNALLLGDSALYLCASSLGTSPPLHFGNGTRLTVT.

This chain uses TRBV27 with TRBJ1-1; weak D call: TRBD1 (6 bases). V lost 8 bases and J lost 3, with 13 bases in between. This CDR3 contains 13 residues. From germline, CDR1 is MNHEY and CDR2 SMNVEV (reference sequence). Here the CDR3 DNA reads TGTGCCAGCTCACAGGGAGGTGACACTGAAGCTTTCTTT. Its translation is CASSQGGDTEAFF.

The gene calls are TRBV2 and TRBJ1-2; D gene ambiguous. CDR3 length: 14 residues. V was clipped by 6 bases and J by 2 bases, with 13 bases between them. Per the germline V gene, CDR1 is SNHLY and CDR2 is FYNNEI. In DNA form, the CDR3 reads TGTGCCAGCAGGGCTTCGGGCAGGAACTATGGCTACACCTTC. This encodes CASRASGRNYGYTF.

This clone was seen a single time. The J gene is TRBJ1-2, the V gene TRBV13; D is uncertain. This CDR3 region has 11 residues. Germline CDR1 PRHDT, CDR2 FYEKMQ (reference sequence). Trimming removed 5 bases from V and 3 bases from J, with 4 bases in between. CDR3 residues: CASSRYYGYTF. CDR3 in DNA: TGTGCCAGCAGCCGATACTATGGCTACACCTTC.

V usage is TRBV2 and J usage is TRBJ2-3, with no clear D. This CDR3 region has 13 residues. From germline, CDR1 is SNHLY and CDR2 FYNNEI. V was pared by 3 bases and J by 4 bases, with 8 bases between. CDR3 nucleotide sequence: TGTGCCAGCAGTGACCTAGTTGCAGATACGCAGTATTTT. This gives the protein CASSDLVADTQYF.